Included here is one T cell receptor beta chain sequence, with context. This clone was found a few times. It has no known antigen specificity. Base qualities are not recorded, but no much larger clone differs from it by a single base. The cohort was made up of 666 healthy bone marrow donors. At the time of sampling, all cohort members were nominally healthy, though unrecorded immune exposures were likely present. The donor tested CMV seropositive, placing the donor among the 289 seropositive members of the cohort. A peripheral blood sample was provided by each donor, and peripheral blood mononuclear cells were used for TCR beta sequencing. Genomic DNA was extracted from the blood cell samples with the Qiagen DNeasy Blood Extraction Kit. The CDR3, cysteine through phenylalanine, is 16 amino acids long. Only the CDR3 part of the read is kept: 48 bases, read in frame from the first base. Via the germline V gene, CDR1 is LGHNA and CDR2 YSLEER. Unmatched junction bases come to 6, with V trimmed by 0 bases and J by 5 bases.

Libraries were prepared through the immunoSEQ multiplex PCR assay. For the multiplex PCR, a mixture combining 60 forward primers for TCR Vbeta segments and 13 reverse primers for TCR Jbeta segments was used. The CDR3 region of rearranged TCR beta genes was amplified from genomic DNA with a multiplex PCR assay. Amplified TCR beta libraries were sequenced as 87-base-pair reads on the Illumina HiSeq System. In the authors' own workflow: Across the 670 or so repertoires, a later analysis counted roughly 77 million unique TCR beta chains, around 10 million of which were shared by at least two donors. Raw reads were error-corrected and collapsed into unique sequences with a nearest-neighbor algorithm that merged closely related sequences to remove PCR and sequencing errors. To assign V, D and J gene segments, CDR3 sequences were aligned to IMGT reference sequences. For a sequence to be retained, a match of at least six nucleotides to both a V gene segment and a J gene segment was required. A rearrangement counted as productive if the CDR3 had no stop codons and remained in frame with V and J, and every other rearrangement counted as non-productive. CDR3 was defined according to IMGT convention as the region running from the second conserved V-encoded cysteine to the conserved J-encoded phenylalanine. The earlier analysis of roughly 590 of the donors excluded any sequence lacking an unambiguous match to a single V gene segment. An earlier analysis of fewer than 750 of the donors called V segments functional above 56.7% productive rearrangements and segregating when the between-donor standard deviation exceeded 5%. A statistical classification framework was developed to diagnose cytomegalovirus status using the catalog of TCR beta chain sequences. In a later analysis, TCR nucleotide sequences were compared against IMGT/GENE-DB human TR gene sequences so that V and J genes could be assigned. The TCRdist pipeline was used in a later analysis to assign CDR3 sequences and most-parsimonious VDJ recombination scenarios. In a later analysis, each TCR beta chain was defined by its CDR3 amino acid sequence together with its V-gene family, and reads lacking a unique V-gene family were excluded. A later analysis removed 592 highly shared, low-generation-probability nucleotide sequences to deal with suspected cross-contamination and a sequencing artifact. A later analysis calculated a clonal expansion index for each public chain from normalized within-repertoire ranks of inferred template counts. In a later analysis, generation probabilities were computed with a VDJ recombination model fitted to out-of-frame rearrangements, and the resulting probabilities were checked against IGoR. Hypergeometric tests were used in a later analysis to score TCR-TCR, TCR-HLA and TCR-CMV co-occurrence, with a repertoire-size bias correction applied to the TCR pairs. In a later analysis, false discovery rates were estimated by permuting HLA or CMV assignments 20 times. In a later analysis, co-occurring TCRs were grouped with DBSCAN, and TCRdist sequence similarity was added when clustering was performed within HLA-allele-positive subsets. Co-occurrence clustering excluded repertoires with fewer than 30,000 or more than 120,000 public chains, plus five with anomalous nucleotide sharing. Here the immuneACCESS table is served through TCRdb, limited to in-frame sequences with V and J called. Missing clones are a known gap in these copies; in checked studies unresolved V genes cover under half, and the rest lacks a known reason. D and trimming were read from the DNA, whereas the V and J calls and clone size are those reported in that table. The sample table shows about 96,000 clones, and 65% to 85% are seen once. 13% to 15% of the sample rests with the top ten.

This specimen belongs to a study of cytomegalovirus exposure and HLA in healthy donors (dated by TCRdb to about 2017). About the study as a whole: In an earlier analysis of around 540 of the donors, around 290 Gb of sequence data and 95 million to 130 million unique TCR beta sequences from 150 million to 200 million T cells were reported. Along with the roughly 700-subject first cohort, a separate validation cohort of over 90 different subjects was used. Using immunosequencing, the study profiled T cell repertoires from 500 to 800 subjects and related those repertoires to cytomegalovirus serostatus. The study aimed to test whether signatures of past pathogen exposure could be identified by cataloging public T cell receptors. On average, over 200,000 unique TCR beta nucleotide sequences were sequenced per donor among a few hundred genotyped donors of the cohort, with roughly 18% of those sequences being non-productive. Rather than drawing on any new phenotypic data, the later analysis identified candidate immune exposures from TCR beta sequences and the way those sequences occurred across donors. The number of typed donors differed by locus: roughly 629-640 for A, B, C, DRB1 and DQB1; 500 to 550 for DQA1; over 600 for DPA1; and approximately 450 for DPB1. A later genetic analysis used genome-wide SNP genotypes for about 65% of the 666 donors, treating that subset as a discovery cohort. Of the approximately 400 genotyped donors, around 81% fell in the genetic ancestry cluster associated with self-reported Caucasian donors. An early release covering roughly 600 HLA-typed donors comprised roughly 300 gigabases of sequencing data and roughly 85 million unique TCR sequences. Roughly five DR-DQ haplotypes were handled as single units for association and clustering because linkage in the cohort was strong. In an earlier analysis of 587 of the donors, high-throughput TCR beta sequencing was used to judge whether each TCR beta V gene segment behaved as functional or pseudogenic. Class I and class II HLA loci were covered by the typing at four-digit resolution. A later analysis re-analyzed previously published TCR beta repertoires from about 730 donors and added high-resolution HLA genotyping to study TCR occurrence patterns. All discovery cohort repertoires had been generated on a single sequencing platform. Donor age, sex, ethnicity and CMV serostatus were compiled together with the repertoire data. High-throughput TCR immunosequencing, statistical association of individual TCRs with disease status, and machine learning were combined to predict cytomegalovirus infection status. Here is what the overall study found, with its caveats: The sequencing pipeline was judged likely to have produced a cluster of highly shared sequence variants as a technical artifact. Presence/absence analyses assumed roughly uniform sequencing depth across donors, an assumption that may not hold. A further reported finding was that TCR beta sequences accurately predicted the HLA-A and HLA-B alleles for most subjects in the first cohort. Compared with equally common non-associated chains, HLA-associated TCR beta chains in a later analysis were more clonally expanded and had lower generation probabilities. Broadly in line with IMGT annotations, most TCR beta V segments showed up in productive rearrangements about 90% or about 30% of the time in an earlier analysis of approximately 600 of the donors. A later analysis reported that several top co-occurrence clusters appeared linked to parvovirus B19, influenza, CMV and Epstein-Barr virus. Because counts were too low, 15 to 20 rarely observed V segments, including chromosome 9 orphons, were excluded from the earlier analysis of about 500 of the donors. In a later analysis, more than 15,000 TCR beta sequences were associated with specific HLA alleles at a false discovery rate of 0.05. It was suggested by the authors that the approach could potentially be generalized to other disease states and immunological phenotypes. In a later analysis, the rate of TCR association differed among HLA loci, with DRB1 alleles having the most associated TCRs and HLA-C alleles having the fewest. Compared with the roughly 700-donor mean, donors in an Asian-associated ancestry cluster had fewer N-insertions in productive TCRs, according to a later genetic analysis. The study listed 164 TCR beta chains as associated with cytomegalovirus. Because the 87-base-pair reads could not distinguish some IMGT-functional V segments, including TRBV6-2 and TRBV6-3, those segments were excluded. Strong co-occurrence of HLA alleles, especially DR and DQ, made assigning TCR associations to individual alleles difficult. Because HLA typing was missing for some donors at each locus, association tests included only the typed subset. A later genetic analysis associated a missense DCLRE1C variant with V-gene and J-gene trimming of TCR beta chains, and an independent cohort replicated the association. Most TCR sequences were seen in very few donors, while some public TCRs were found in many individuals. The only immune exposure information available for the cohort was CMV serostatus. The classifier was reported to diagnose cytomegalovirus status with high specificity and sensitivity in both the original and validation cohorts. Three of the identified cytomegalovirus-associated TCR beta chains were confirmed in vitro to be specific for cytomegalovirus antigens. In this cohort, only TCR beta chains were sequenced, and detectable features were limited by the absence of alpha or paired-chain data. Correlated functional status among segregating V segments might be attributable to linkage disequilibrium, but an unknown experimental factor could not be ruled out. According to a later analysis, most CMV-associated TCR beta chains appeared to be HLA-restricted, and the HLA associations seemed to be driven largely by CMV exposure.

Sequenced sample: PBMCs. The receptor was isolated from a woman in her 70s in good health and CMV-seropositive. In this chain, TRBV4-3 is recombined with TRBJ2-3; 9 bases in the middle match TRBD2. CDR3 reads: CASSQESAGGRDTQYF. The DNA reads as follows: TGCGCCAGCAGCCAAGAATCGGCGGGGGGGAGAGATACGCAGTATTTT.